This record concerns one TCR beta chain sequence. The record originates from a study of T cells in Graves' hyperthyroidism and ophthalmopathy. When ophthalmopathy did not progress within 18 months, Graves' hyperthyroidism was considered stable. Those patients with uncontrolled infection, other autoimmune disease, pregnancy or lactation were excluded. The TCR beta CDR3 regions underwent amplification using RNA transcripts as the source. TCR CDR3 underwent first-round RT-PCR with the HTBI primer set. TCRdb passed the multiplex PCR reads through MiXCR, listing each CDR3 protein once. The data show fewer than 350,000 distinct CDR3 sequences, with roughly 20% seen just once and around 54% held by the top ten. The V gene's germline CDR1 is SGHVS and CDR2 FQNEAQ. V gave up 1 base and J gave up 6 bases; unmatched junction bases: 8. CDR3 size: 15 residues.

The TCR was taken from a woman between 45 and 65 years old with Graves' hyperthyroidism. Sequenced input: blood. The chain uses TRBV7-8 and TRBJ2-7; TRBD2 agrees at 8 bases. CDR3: CASSLGLAGRAEQYF. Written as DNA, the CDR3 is TGTGCCAGCAGCTTAGGGCTAGCGGGTCGCGCCGAGCAGTACTTC.